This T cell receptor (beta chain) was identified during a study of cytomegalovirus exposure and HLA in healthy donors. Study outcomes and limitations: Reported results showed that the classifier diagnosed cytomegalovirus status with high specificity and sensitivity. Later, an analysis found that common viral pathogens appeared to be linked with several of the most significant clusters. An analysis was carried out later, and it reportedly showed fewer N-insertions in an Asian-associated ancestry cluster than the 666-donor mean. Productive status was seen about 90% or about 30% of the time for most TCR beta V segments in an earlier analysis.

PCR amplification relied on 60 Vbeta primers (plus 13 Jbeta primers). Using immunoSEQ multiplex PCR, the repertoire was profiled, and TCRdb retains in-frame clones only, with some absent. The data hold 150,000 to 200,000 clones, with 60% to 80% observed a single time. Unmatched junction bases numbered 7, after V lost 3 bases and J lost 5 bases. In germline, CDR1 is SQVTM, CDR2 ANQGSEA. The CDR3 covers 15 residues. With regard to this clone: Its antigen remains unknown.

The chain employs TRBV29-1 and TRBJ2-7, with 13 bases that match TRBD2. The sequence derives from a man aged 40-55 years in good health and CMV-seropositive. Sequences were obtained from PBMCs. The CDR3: CSVEGLAGISDEQYF. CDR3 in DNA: TGCAGCGTTGAGGGACTAGCGGGAATTTCGGACGAGCAGTACTTC.